Below, 19 T cell receptor beta chains from the same sample are listed, as sequenced in a study of T cell responses to AZD1222 COVID-19 vaccine. Repertoires were generated with immunoSEQ multiplex PCR, while TCRdb's copy carries only in-frame clones and drops some. The repertoire table contains over 130,000 clones. Sequenced sample: peripheral blood. Every receptor here comes from an adult in good health.

The chain combines TRBV6-2 or TRBV6-3 with TRBJ1-2; 9 bases fit TRBD1. J was trimmed by 4 bases and V by 4 bases; bases with no gene match: 1. The germline V gene encodes CDR1 MNHEY and CDR2 SVGEGT. This CDR3 has 13 amino acids. The CDR3 reads CASSWDRVYGYTF. In DNA, the CDR3 is TGTGCCAGCAGTTGGGACAGGGTCTATGGCTACACCTTC.

The chain links TRBV4-1 to TRBJ1-1, with D possibly TRBD1 on 5 matching bases. V lost 4 bases and J lost 6, with 15 bases in between. The CDR3 covers 14 residues. Germline-derived CDR1 and CDR2 are MGHRA and YSYEKL. DNA for the CDR3: TGCGCCAGCAGCCCTGGGGTGGGGGAACCTGAAGCTTTCTTT. Protein: CASSPGVGEPEAFF.

J is TRBJ2-3 and V is TRBV9; TRBD2 agrees at 12 bases. The ends lost 3 bases at V and 2 bases at J; junction bases unmatched: 4. In germline, CDR1 is SGDLS, CDR2 YYNGEE. The CDR3 covers 16 residues. CDR3 amino acids: CASSGRLAGDTDTQYF. The CDR3 nucleotides are TGTGCCAGCAGCGGACGACTAGCGGGGGACACAGATACGCAGTATTTT.

The rearrangement links TRBV28 to TRBJ1-4; 9 positions agree with TRBD1. Trimming cost V 11 bases and J 7 bases; bases outside gene matches: 8. This CDR3 has 13 residues. The germline gives CDR1 MDHEN, CDR2 SYDVKM. The chain's CDR3 is CAGGQGWGEKLFF. The CDR3 DNA follows: TGTGCCGGAGGACAGGGGTGGGGTGAAAAACTGTTTTTT.

This sequence joins TRBV7-2 and TRBJ1-2, with a weak D call TRBD1 (5 bases). Trimming took 1 base from V and 0 from J, leaving 12 bases between them. This CDR3 contains 16 residues. Germline assignment: CDR1 SGHTA and CDR2 FQGNSA. CDR3 loop: CASSLETGSANYGYTF. The CDR3 DNA sequence: TGTGCCAGCAGCTTAGAAACAGGCTCAGCTAACTATGGCTACACCTTC.

This chain joins TRBV4-1 and TRBJ1-1; 7 positions agree with TRBD1. V shed 4 bases and J 1 base; nucleotides not matched to a gene: 3. Germline V CDR1 and CDR2: MGHRA, YSYEKL. The CDR3 length is 14 residues. The CDR3 is CASSLRGANTEAFF. The CDR3 region has the DNA TGCGCCAGCAGCCTCAGGGGGGCGAACACTGAAGCTTTCTTT.

The chain has TRBV18 and TRBJ2-7; D call uncertain. V lost 2 bases to trimming and J lost 7 bases, with 15 bases between them. The CDR3 totals 14 residues. Germline V gene data show CDR1 as KGHSH and CDR2 as LQKENI. The CDR3 here is CASSPSSPRGEQYF. As DNA, the CDR3 is TGTGCCAGCTCACCATCTTCCCCGCGTGGGGAGCAGTACTTC. The complete variable domain, with remaining parts taken from reference TRBV18 and TRBJ2-7, reads NAGVMQNPRHLVRRRGQEARLRCSPMKGHSHVYWYRQLPEEGLKFMVYLQKENIIDESGMPKERFSAEFPKEGPSILRIQQVVRGDSAAYFCASSPSSPRGEQYFGPGTRLTVT.

The chain joins TRBV5-1 to TRBJ1-1; D is unresolved. The CDR3 is 17 residues long. Germline V CDR1 and CDR2: SGHRS, YFSETQ. The V end was cut by 0 bases, the J end by 4 bases, with 19 bases between. CDR3 loop: CASSLEGLRPRGTEAFF. DNA for the CDR3: TGCGCCAGCAGCTTGGAGGGCTTGCGTCCGCGGGGCACTGAAGCTTTCTTT.

The CDR3 DNA reads TGTGCCTGGAACCGGGACAAATCCTACGAGCAGTACTTC. Amino acid sequence: CAWNRDKSYEQYF. The gene calls are TRBV30 and TRBJ2-7, with a weak D call TRBD1 (6 bases). The CDR3 is made up of 13 amino acids. The V end was cut by 4 bases, the J end by 1 base, with 11 bases between. From germline, CDR1 is GTSNPN and CDR2 SVGIG (reference sequence).

The V and J genes are TRBV2 and TRBJ2-1; 7 bases agree with TRBD2. The CDR3 has 19 amino acids. Per germline, CDR1 SNHLY and CDR2 FYNNEI. J lost 0 bases, V lost 2 bases, and 13 bases had no gene match. Here the CDR3 reads CASSEMSGRGPSSYNEQFF. CDR3 bases: TGTGCCAGCAGTGAAATGTCGGGGAGGGGCCCAAGCTCCTACAATGAGCAGTTCTTC.

In DNA form, the CDR3 reads TGCAGCGTTCGAGACAGGGGGAATTCCCACAATGAGCAGTTCTTC. This sequence encodes CSVRDRGNSHNEQFF. This rearrangement joins TRBV29-1 to TRBJ2-1, with 9 bases that match TRBD1. CDR3 length: 15 amino acids. Germline V gives CDR1 SQVTM, CDR2 ANQGSEA. V gave up 5 bases and J gave up 5 bases; unmatched junction bases: 10.

The chain combines TRBV18 with TRBJ1-6; D is undetermined. The CDR3 runs 13 residues. The V gene's germline CDR1 is KGHSH and CDR2 LQKENI. Trimming took 2 bases from V and 13 from J, leaving 12 bases between them. DNA of the CDR3: TGTGCCAGCTCACCAGGACGGGAATACCCCCTCCACTTT. Protein: CASSPGREYPLHF.

V usage is TRBV2 and J usage is TRBJ2-4; possible D gene TRBD2, 6 bases. The CDR3 length is 16 residues. Per germline, CDR1 SNHLY and CDR2 FYNNEI. Trimming took off 6 bases at V and 0 bases at J, with 15 bases between the two ends. CDR3: CASRKQQGGAKNIQYF. The CDR3 nucleotides are TGTGCCAGCAGGAAACAGCAGGGAGGAGCCAAAAACATTCAGTACTTC.

The chain links TRBV5-1 to TRBJ2-3, with D possibly matching TRBD1 (6 bases). Germline values: CDR1 SGHRS, CDR2 YFSETQ. V dropped 5 bases and J dropped 0 bases, with 10 bases sitting between them. This CDR3 is built from 14 residues. The CDR3 is CASRQGPSTDTQYF. In DNA, the CDR3 is TGCGCCAGCAGACAGGGACCTAGCACAGATACGCAGTATTTT.

The CDR3 DNA follows: TGTGCCACCTCTTATCAGCCCGGGACATCGGGAGATCAGCCCCAGCATTTT. It translates to CATSYQPGTSGDQPQHF. The genes are TRBV19 and TRBJ1-5; TRBD1 might be the D (6 bases). With 10 bases removed from V and 5 bases from J, the gap between germline ends came to 27 bases. The CDR3 has 17 residues. The germline CDR1 and CDR2 sequences are LNHDA and SQIVND (reference sequence).

The chain couples TRBV19 to TRBJ1-2; a weak D match, TRBD1 (6 bases). V was clipped by 6 bases and J by 4 bases, with 15 bases between them. From germline, CDR1 is LNHDA and CDR2 SQIVND (reference sequence). The CDR3 totals 14 residues. CDR3 DNA: TGTGCCAGTAGGGTACAGGGTCTACCCTATGGCTACACCTTC. Residues: CASRVQGLPYGYTF.

The J gene is TRBJ2-3, the V gene TRBV15; perhaps D is TRBD1 or TRBD2 (5 bases each). The germline V and J ends were trimmed by 1 base and 6 bases, with 11 bases remaining between them. Germline V gives CDR1 LNHNV, CDR2 YYDKDF (reference sequence). This CDR3 contains 14 residues. The CDR3 DNA sequence: TGTGCCACCAGCAGAGTGGGGGTTTGGGATACGCAGTATTTT. It specifies CATSRVGVWDTQYF.

This rearrangement joins TRBV28 to TRBJ1-1; D possibly corresponds to TRBD1 (5 bases). There are 14 residues in the CDR3. Germline loops: CDR1 MDHEN, CDR2 SYDVKM. V was trimmed by 11 bases and J by 0 bases, leaving 16 bases between them. The CDR3 sequence is CAVGPPGLNTEAFF. The DNA of the CDR3 is TGTGCCGTCGGTCCCCCAGGGTTGAACACTGAAGCTTTCTTT.

The chain recombines TRBV28 with TRBJ1-5, with TRBD1 identical over 8 bases. The CDR3 spans 13 residues. Germline CDR1 reads MDHEN; CDR2 reads SYDVKM. Trimming took 8 bases from V and 6 from J; bases not matched to a gene: 6. CDR3 residues: CASHGQGVQPQHF. The DNA for the CDR3 is TGTGCCAGCCACGGACAGGGAGTTCAGCCCCAGCATTTT.